This T cell receptor beta chain was sequenced during a study of blood T cell repertoires in COVID-19. How the authors handled the data: Reference gene primers were amplified, and this amplification served to estimate nucleated cell counts. TCRdb's copy holds only in-frame clones and misses some; the assay was immunoSEQ multiplex PCR. The DNA gave D and trimming, while V, J and clone size come from that table. The sample shows about 300,000 clones, around 84% of them seen only once. Germline CDR1 is MDHEN and CDR2 is SYDVKM. The V and J ends lost 5 bases and 7 bases respectively, with 9 bases between them. This CDR3 has 13 amino acids.

The sample comprised peripheral blood. This TCR came from a man aged 65-85 years with acute or convalescent COVID-19. The genes are TRBV28 and TRBJ1-6; D is perhaps TRBD1 (5 bases). Here the CDR3 reads CASSTGLNSPLHF. The CDR3 DNA sequence: TGTGCCAGCAGTACAGGACTAAATTCACCCCTCCACTTT.